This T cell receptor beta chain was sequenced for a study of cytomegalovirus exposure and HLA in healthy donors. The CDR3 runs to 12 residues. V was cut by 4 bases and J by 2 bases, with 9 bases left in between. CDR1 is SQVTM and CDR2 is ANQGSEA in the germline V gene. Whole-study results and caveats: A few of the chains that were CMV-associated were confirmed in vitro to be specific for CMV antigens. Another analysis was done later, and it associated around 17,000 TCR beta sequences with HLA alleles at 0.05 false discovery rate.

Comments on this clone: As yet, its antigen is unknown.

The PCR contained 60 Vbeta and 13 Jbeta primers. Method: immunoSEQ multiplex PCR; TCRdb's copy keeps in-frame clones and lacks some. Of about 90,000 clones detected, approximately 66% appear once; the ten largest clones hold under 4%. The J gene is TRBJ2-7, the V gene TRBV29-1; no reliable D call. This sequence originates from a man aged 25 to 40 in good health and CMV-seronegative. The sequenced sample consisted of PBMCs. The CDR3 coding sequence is TGCAGCGTTGGGCCATCAACCTACGAGCAGTACTTC. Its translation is CSVGPSTYEQYF.